The rows below give T cell receptor beta chains drawn from one sample of a study of blood T cell repertoires in COVID-19. Sequencing was performed with immunoSEQ multiplex PCR; in TCRdb, only in-frame clones are kept and a portion is missing. The table lists 55,000 to 75,000 clones, around 83% of them singletons. The sequenced material came from peripheral blood. These receptors were taken from a human donor in a cohort sampled during active COVID-19. Both conserved end residues are part of each CDR3. The order of the fields is clone size, D gene, J gene, V gene, CDR3 length, CDR3 protein, CDR3 DNA. The D gene is left open where the match is weak. Clone size is shown for a subset of rows, as once, few, many or a class of expanded clone.

>once|TRBD1|TRBJ1-4|TRBV5-1|17
CASSLEYRDRTNEKLFF
TGCGCCAGCAGCTTGGAGTACCGGGACAGAACTAATGAAAAACTGTTTTTT
>once|TRBD1|TRBJ2-2|TRBV5-1|17
CASSHSQGARGTGELFF
TGCGCCAGCAGCCATAGTCAGGGGGCGCGGGGCACCGGGGAGCTGTTTTTT
>NA|TRBD1|TRBJ1-4|TRBV18|16
CASSPPGTGSNEKLFF
TGTGCCAGCTCACCACCAGGGACAGGATCTAATGAAAAACTGTTTTTT
>NA|NA|TRBJ1-1|TRBV15|13
CATSGQRNTEAFF
TGTGCCACCTCTGGGCAGAGGAACACTGAAGCTTTCTTT
>NA|TRBD2|TRBJ2-7|TRBV7-9|16
CASSLSWSSGNYEQYF
TGTGCCAGCAGCTTATCCTGGTCTAGCGGGAACTACGAGCAGTACTTC
>NA|TRBD2|TRBJ2-1|TRBV5-1|16
CASSARGAGELGEQFF
TGCGCCAGCAGCGCTAGGGGAGCGGGAGAACTTGGTGAGCAGTTCTTC
>NA|NA|TRBJ2-1|TRBV6-1|13
CASSEAGSTEQFF
TGTGCCAGCAGTGAAGCAGGGAGTACTGAGCAGTTCTTC
>NA|TRBD2|TRBJ2-5|TRBV4-1|16
CASSLGTSGTQETQYF
TGCGCCAGCAGCCTAGGGACTAGCGGAACCCAAGAGACCCAGTACTTC
>NA|TRBD1|TRBJ2-7|TRBV13|17
CASSDTIPTGGSHEQYF
TGTGCCAGCAGCGATACGATCCCGACAGGGGGCTCCCACGAGCAGTACTTC
>NA|NA|TRBJ2-7|TRBV7-6|13
CASSPGSHYEQYF
TGTGCCAGCAGCCCAGGGTCTCACTACGAGCAGTACTTC
>NA|TRBD1|TRBJ1-1|TRBV7-8|13
CAVFRTGHTEAFF
TGTGCCGTTTTTCGGACAGGCCACACTGAAGCTTTCTTT
>NA|TRBD2|TRBJ2-1|TRBV18|17
CASSPQRRGLGGNEQFF
TGTGCCAGCTCACCACAACGAAGGGGACTAGGAGGGAATGAGCAGTTCTTC
>NA|NA|TRBJ1-1|TRBV19|13
CASSIMANTEAFF
TGTGCCAGTAGTATTATGGCAAACACTGAAGCTTTCTTT
>NA|NA|TRBJ1-5|TRBV30|13
CAWSRGDGQPQHF
TGTGCCTGGAGTCGGGGGGACGGGCAGCCCCAGCATTTT
>NA|NA|TRBJ2-4|TRBV3-1/TRBV3-2|14
CASSQVGHQNIQYF
TGTGCCAGCAGCCAAGTCGGACACCAAAACATTCAGTACTTC
>NA|NA|TRBJ2-7|TRBV5-6|14
CASSLEGESYEQYF
TGTGCCAGCAGCTTGGAGGGGGAAAGCTACGAGCAGTACTTC
>once|NA|TRBJ1-2|TRBV7-9|13
CASSLEAFYGYTF
TGTGCCAGCAGCTTAGAAGCTTTCTATGGCTACACCTTC